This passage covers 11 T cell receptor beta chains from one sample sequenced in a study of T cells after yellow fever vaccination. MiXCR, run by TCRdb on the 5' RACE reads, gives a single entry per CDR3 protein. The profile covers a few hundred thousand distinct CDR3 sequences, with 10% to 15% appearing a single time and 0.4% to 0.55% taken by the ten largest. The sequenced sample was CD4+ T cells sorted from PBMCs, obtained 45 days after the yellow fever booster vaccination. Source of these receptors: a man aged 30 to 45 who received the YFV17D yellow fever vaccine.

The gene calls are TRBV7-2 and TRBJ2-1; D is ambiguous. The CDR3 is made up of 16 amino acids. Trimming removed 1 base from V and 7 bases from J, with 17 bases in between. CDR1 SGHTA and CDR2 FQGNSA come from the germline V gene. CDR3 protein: CASSLGDDPGWNEQFF. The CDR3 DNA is TGTGCCAGCAGCTTAGGTGACGATCCAGGCTGGAATGAGCAGTTCTTC. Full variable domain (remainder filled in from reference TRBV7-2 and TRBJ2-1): GAGVSQSPSNKVTEKGKDVELRCDPISGHTALYWYRQSLGQGLEFLIYFQGNSAPDKSGLPSDRFSAERTGGSVSTLTIQRTQQEDSAVYLCASSLGDDPGWNEQFFGPGTRLTVL.

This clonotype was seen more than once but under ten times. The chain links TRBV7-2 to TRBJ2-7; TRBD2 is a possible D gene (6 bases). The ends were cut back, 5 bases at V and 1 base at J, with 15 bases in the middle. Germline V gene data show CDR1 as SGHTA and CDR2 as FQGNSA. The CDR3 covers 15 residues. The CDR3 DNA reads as TGTGCCAGCAGCCCTCGGAGTAGCGGTTCCTACGAGCAGTACTTC. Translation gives CASSPRSSGSYEQYF.

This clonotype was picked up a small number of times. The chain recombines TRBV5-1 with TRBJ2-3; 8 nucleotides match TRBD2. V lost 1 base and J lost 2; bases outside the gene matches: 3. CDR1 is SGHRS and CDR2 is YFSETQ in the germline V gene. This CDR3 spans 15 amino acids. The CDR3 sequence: CASSLTSGNTDTQYF. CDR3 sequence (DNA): TGCGCCAGCAGCTTGACTAGCGGTAACACAGATACGCAGTATTTT.

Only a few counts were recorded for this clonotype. Written as DNA, the CDR3 is TGTGCCAGCAGTCAAACGCGGACAGGGGGCGGTTCACCCCTCCACTTT. Protein sequence: CASSQTRTGGGSPLHF. The rearrangement joins TRBV27 to TRBJ1-6; TRBD1 aligns across 11 bases. Germline V lookup: CDR1 MNHEY, CDR2 SMNVEV (reference sequence). V lost 5 bases to trimming and J lost 9 bases; unmatched junction nucleotides: 9. The CDR3 runs to 16 residues.

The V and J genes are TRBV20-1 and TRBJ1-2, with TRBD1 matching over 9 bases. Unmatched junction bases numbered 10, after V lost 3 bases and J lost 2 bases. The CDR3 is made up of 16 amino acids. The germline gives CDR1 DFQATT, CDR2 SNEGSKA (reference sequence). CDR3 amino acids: CSASPGQGPLNYGYTF. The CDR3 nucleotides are TGCAGTGCTAGTCCGGGACAGGGCCCTTTAAACTATGGCTACACCTTC.

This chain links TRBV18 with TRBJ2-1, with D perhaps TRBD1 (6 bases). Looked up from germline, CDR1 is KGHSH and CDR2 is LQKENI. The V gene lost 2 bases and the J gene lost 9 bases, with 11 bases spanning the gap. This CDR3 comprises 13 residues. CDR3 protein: CASSPATGREQFF. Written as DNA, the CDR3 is TGTGCCAGCTCACCAGCGACAGGCCGTGAGCAGTTCTTC.

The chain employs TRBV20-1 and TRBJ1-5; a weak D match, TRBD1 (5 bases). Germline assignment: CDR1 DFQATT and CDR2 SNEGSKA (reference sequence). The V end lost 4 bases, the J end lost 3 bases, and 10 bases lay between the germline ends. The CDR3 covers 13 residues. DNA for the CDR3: TGCAGTGCTACCGGGGGGTCCAATCAGCCCCAGCATTTT. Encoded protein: CSATGGSNQPQHF.

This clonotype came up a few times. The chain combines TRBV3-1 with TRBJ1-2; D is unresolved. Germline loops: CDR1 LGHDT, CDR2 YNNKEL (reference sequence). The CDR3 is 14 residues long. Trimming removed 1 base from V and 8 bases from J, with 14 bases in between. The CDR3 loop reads CASSQADFVGGYTF. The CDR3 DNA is TGTGCCAGCAGCCAAGCTGACTTTGTCGGAGGCTACACCTTC.

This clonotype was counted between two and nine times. As DNA, the CDR3 is TGCGCCAGCAGCTTGGAGTCCAGGGAACACATTCAGTACTTC. It codes for CASSLESREHIQYF. The chain employs TRBV5-1 and TRBJ2-4; D is possibly TRBD1 (5 bases). This CDR3 comprises 14 residues. Germline V gene data show CDR1 as SGHRS and CDR2 as YFSETQ. The V and J ends lost 0 bases and 8 bases respectively, with 12 bases between them.

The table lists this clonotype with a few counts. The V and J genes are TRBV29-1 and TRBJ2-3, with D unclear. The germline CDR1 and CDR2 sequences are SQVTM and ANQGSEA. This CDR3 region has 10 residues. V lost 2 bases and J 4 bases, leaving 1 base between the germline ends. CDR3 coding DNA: TGCAGCGTTGAATCAGATACGCAGTATTTT. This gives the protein CSVESDTQYF.

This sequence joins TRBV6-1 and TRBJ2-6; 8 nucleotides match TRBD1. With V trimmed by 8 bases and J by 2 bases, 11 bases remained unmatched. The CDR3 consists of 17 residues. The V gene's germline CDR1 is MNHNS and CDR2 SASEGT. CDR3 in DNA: TGTGCCAGCTTATCCCAGGGGGCTACAACTGGGGCCAACGTCCTGACTTTC. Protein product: CASLSQGATTGANVLTF.